The 12 T cell receptor beta chains reported below all come from one sample, sequenced in a study of OX40 agonist ivuxolimab in advanced cancers. Assay used: immunoSEQ multiplex PCR; TCRdb lists only in-frame clones, some missing. The sample includes about 62,000 clones, 80% to 95% of them seen just once. The sample here was CD4+ or CD8+ T cells sorted from blood, taken in a trial of the OX40 agonist ivuxolimab. These receptors were collected from an adult with an advanced solid tumor such as melanoma, head and neck, liver or kidney cancer.

The chain combines TRBV9 with TRBJ1-2; D possibly corresponds to TRBD1 (5 bases). The CDR3 has 13 amino acids. Trimming took 5 bases from V and 0 from J, leaving 8 bases between them. Germline V CDR1 and CDR2: SGDLS, YYNGEE. The CDR3 loop reads CASSGGSNYGYTF. The DNA for the CDR3 is TGTGCCAGCAGTGGGGGTTCTAACTATGGCTACACCTTC.

CDR3 loop: CASSTTDRDYEQYF. The CDR3 nucleotides are TGTGCCAGCTCCACCACGGACCGAGACTACGAGCAGTACTTC. The chain recombines TRBV27 with TRBJ2-7; D is unresolved. The CDR3 runs to 14 residues. The ends were cut back, 8 bases at V and 3 bases at J, with 17 bases in the middle. Germline V lookup: CDR1 MNHEY, CDR2 SMNVEV (reference sequence).

The V and J genes are TRBV7-8 and TRBJ1-2, with D possibly being TRBD1 (6 bases). Per the germline V gene, CDR1 is SGHVS and CDR2 is FQNEAQ. CDR3 size: 14 residues. V was clipped by 1 base and J by 2 bases, with 8 bases between them. The CDR3 sequence is CASSLVQGNYGYTF. In DNA, the CDR3 is TGTGCCAGCAGCTTAGTACAGGGAAACTATGGCTACACCTTC.

This chain connects TRBV10-2 to TRBJ2-7; possible D gene TRBD2, 6 bases. CDR3 length: 15 residues. V lost 4 bases and J lost 4, with 17 bases in between. Germline V lookup: CDR1 WSHSY, CDR2 SAAADI. The CDR3 is CASSGFGGKGYEQYF. In nucleotides, the CDR3 is TGCGCCAGCAGTGGTTTTGGGGGGAAAGGGTACGAGCAGTACTTC.

J is TRBJ2-7 and V is TRBV4-1; D ambiguous. V lost 1 base and J lost 0, with 4 bases in between. CDR1 is MGHRA, CDR2 YSYEKL, per germline. The CDR3 consists of 13 residues. DNA for the CDR3: TGCGCCAGCAGCCAAGGGGACTCCTACGAGCAGTACTTC. Translation: CASSQGDSYEQYF.

J is TRBJ2-3 and V is TRBV10-3, with D hard to call. The V gene lost 4 bases and the J gene lost 4 bases, with 9 bases spanning the gap. The germline V gene encodes CDR1 ENHRY and CDR2 SYGVKD. The CDR3 covers 13 residues. The CDR3 sequence: CAISVNTADTQYF. As DNA, the CDR3 is TGTGCCATCAGTGTAAACACTGCAGATACGCAGTATTTT.

This sequence joins TRBV6-6 and TRBJ1-5; D gene ambiguous. CDR3 length equals 13 residues. The germline V gene has CDR1 MNHNY and CDR2 SVGAGI (reference sequence). V lost 4 bases and J lost 1, with 5 bases in between. This CDR3 reads CASSFLSNQPQHF. DNA of the CDR3: TGTGCCAGCAGTTTTTTGAGCAATCAGCCCCAGCATTTT.

This clone was observed once. The chain has TRBV5-8 and TRBJ1-5; 10 bases agree with TRBD1. This CDR3 region has 16 residues. The V gene's germline CDR1 is SGHTS and CDR2 YDEGEE. J was trimmed by 4 bases and V by 4 bases; bases with no gene match: 8. The CDR3 nucleotides read TGTGCCAGCAGCCAAGGGACAGGGGCCCCAAATCAGCCCCAGCATTTT. The encoded protein is CASSQGTGAPNQPQHF.

DNA for the CDR3: TGCGCCAGCAATCTGACCGGACAGGGCCGGGCAGATACGCAGTATTTT. This translates into CASNLTGQGRADTQYF. This chain joins TRBV10-1 and TRBJ2-3, with 8 nucleotides matching TRBD1. V shed 7 bases, J shed 4 bases, and the junction held 13 bases outside the gene matches. The CDR3 extends over 16 amino acids. Germline V CDR1 and CDR2: WNHNN, SYGVQD (reference sequence).

The chain links TRBV15 to TRBJ2-3; no clear D. The V gene lost 4 bases and the J gene lost 1 base, with 12 bases spanning the gap. Germline-derived CDR1 and CDR2 are LNHNV and YYDKDF (reference sequence). This CDR3 spans 15 amino acids. This chain's CDR3 is CATSIFGLGTDTQYF. As DNA, the CDR3 is TGTGCCACCAGCATATTTGGGTTAGGCACAGATACGCAGTATTTT.

V is TRBV4-1 and J is TRBJ2-4; D ambiguous. The V gene's germline CDR1 is MGHRA and CDR2 YSYEKL. The V end was cut by 2 bases, the J end by 2 bases, with 10 bases between. The CDR3 runs to 15 residues. The CDR3 spells CASSQTESPKNIQYF. The DNA for the CDR3 is TGCGCCAGCAGCCAAACGGAGAGTCCCAAAAACATTCAGTACTTC.

This chain uses TRBV7-9 with TRBJ2-1, with 9 bases that match TRBD2. CDR1 and CDR2 from the germline V gene are SEHNR and FQNEAQ (reference sequence). Losses at the gene ends were 5 bases for V and 0 bases for J; bases not matched to a gene: 8. The CDR3 consists of 17 residues. Written as DNA, the CDR3 is TGTGCCAGCAGCGCCCGGACTAGCGCCAGCTCCTACAATGAGCAGTTCTTC. Encoded protein: CASSARTSASSYNEQFF.